The 25 T cell receptor beta chains reported below all come from one sample, sequenced in a study of T cell repertoires in cytomegalovirus infection. Each CDR3 protein is one row after TCRdb ran MiXCR on the reads. The sample lists 650,000 to 850,000 distinct CDR3 sequences, roughly 28% seen once, with about 12% in the top ten. These receptors' targets are unknown. The source material was cultured CD8+ T cells from PBMCs, sampled from culture after CMV antigen stimulation. The origin of the receptors is a human donor in good health (CMV status not recorded). Some clones in this sample may be carry-over from other donors' samples.

The chain links TRBV25-1 to TRBJ2-3, with D perhaps matching TRBD1 (5 bases). V shed 0 bases and J shed 2 bases, with 6 bases lying between them. Germline-derived CDR1 and CDR2 are MGHDK and SYGVNS. The CDR3 runs 14 residues. This CDR3 reads CASSEYGATDTQYF. The CDR3 nucleotides are TGTGCCAGCAGTGAATATGGGGCCACAGATACGCAGTATTTT. Full variable domain (remainder filled in from reference TRBV25-1 and TRBJ2-3): EADIYQTPRYLVIGTGKKITLECSQTMGHDKMYWYQQDPGMELHLIHYSYGVNSTEKGDLSSESTVSRIRTEHFPLTLESARPSHTSQYLCASSEYGATDTQYFGPGTRLTVL.

This clonotype was counted ten times or more. The V gene is TRBV7-2, the J gene TRBJ1-6; 9 bases align to TRBD1. CDR3 length: 15 amino acids. In germline, CDR1 is SGHTA, CDR2 FQGNSA. The ends lost 5 bases at V and 6 bases at J; junction bases unmatched: 5. CDR3 DNA sequence: TGTGCCAGCAGCCTATTGACAGGGGGTAATTCACCCCTCCACTTT. Protein: CASSLLTGGNSPLHF.

The genes are TRBV6-5 and TRBJ1-2, with D hard to call. The germline V gene has CDR1 MNHEY and CDR2 SVGAGI. V lost 7 bases and J lost 0, with 9 bases in between. The CDR3 length is 13 residues. CDR3 sequence (DNA): TGTGCCAGCACCGAAAACACTAACTATGGCTACACCTTC. It yields the protein CASTENTNYGYTF.

This clonotype has just one count. The rearrangement uses TRBV5-5 and TRBJ2-3; D unclear. Germline CDR1 and CDR2: SGHKS and YYEKEE (reference sequence). Trimming removed 0 bases at V and 3 bases at J, with 11 bases between. The CDR3 totals 15 residues. The CDR3 protein is CASSLVPAGTDTQYF. CDR3 DNA: TGTGCCAGCAGCTTGGTTCCCGCTGGGACAGATACGCAGTATTTT.

V gene TRBV29-1 combines with J gene TRBJ2-1, with 9 bases that match TRBD2. V shed 6 bases, J shed 4 bases, and the junction held 4 bases outside the gene matches. The CDR3 totals 13 residues. The germline CDR1 and CDR2 sequences are SQVTM and ANQGSEA. CDR3 in amino acids: CSVVLAGYNEQFF. For the CDR3, the DNA is TGCAGCGTGGTTCTAGCGGGGTACAATGAGCAGTTCTTC.

The chain is built from TRBV28 and TRBJ1-6; TRBD1 agrees at 8 bases. V gave up 5 bases and J gave up 8 bases; unmatched junction bases: 8. Looked up from germline, CDR1 is MDHEN and CDR2 is SYDVKM. This CDR3 has 15 amino acids. CDR3 sequence reads: CASSLIGTGDSPLHF. The DNA of the CDR3 is TGTGCCAGCAGTCTAATAGGGACAGGCGATTCACCCCTCCACTTT. The whole variable domain, remainder taken from reference TRBV28 and TRBJ1-6, is DVKVTQSSRYLVKRTGEKVFLECVQDMDHENMFWYRQDPGLGLRLIYFSYDVKMKEKGDIPEGYSVSREKKERFSLILESASTNQTSMYLCASSLIGTGDSPLHFGNGTRLTVT.

CDR3 DNA: TGTGCCAGCAGCTTAGGACTAGGACGTTTCAATGAGCAGTTCTTC. It is translated as CASSLGLGRFNEQFF. The gene calls are TRBV7-6 and TRBJ2-1; TRBD2 might be the D (6 bases). CDR3 length equals 15 residues. Between the trimmed V and J ends, which lost 1 base and 6 bases, there was a span of 13 bases. CDR1 is SGHVS, CDR2 FNYEAQ, per germline.

This clonotype was counted between two and nine times. This sequence joins TRBV27 and TRBJ2-7, with 8 bases aligning to TRBD2. CDR1 and CDR2 from the germline V gene are MNHEY and SMNVEV (reference sequence). The CDR3 covers 14 residues. J was trimmed by 4 bases and V by 6 bases; bases with no gene match: 8. CDR3 sequence: CASSLRGAAYEQYF. The CDR3, as DNA: TGTGCCAGCAGCTTGCGGGGGGCTGCTTACGAGCAGTACTTC.

The chain recombines TRBV6-6 with TRBJ2-5; 9 positions agree with TRBD2. This CDR3 is built from 17 residues. V gave up 4 bases and J gave up 0 bases; unmatched junction bases: 9. CDR1 and CDR2 from the germline V gene are MNHNY and SVGAGI (reference sequence). CDR3 coding DNA: TGTGCCAGCAGTTTGGAGCGGGGGGCACTATACCAAGAGACCCAGTACTTC. Translating it yields CASSLERGALYQETQYF.

The chain carries TRBV6-8 and TRBJ2-5, with D possibly matching TRBD2 (5 bases). V lost 6 bases and J 4 bases, leaving 12 bases between the germline ends. Germline lookup yields CDR1 MNHGY and CDR2 SAAAGT. The CDR3 sequence is 13 residues long. CDR3 protein: CASSSGSPETQYF. CDR3 nucleotide sequence: TGTGCCAGCAGCTCGGGGAGTCCAGAGACCCAGTACTTC.

V usage is TRBV29-1 and J usage is TRBJ2-1, with D perhaps TRBD2 (7 bases). V lost 0 bases and J 8 bases, leaving 20 bases between the germline ends. The CDR3 length is 16 residues. CDR1 SQVTM and CDR2 ANQGSEA come from the germline V gene. The CDR3 DNA follows: TGCAGCGTTGAAGATCAGGAGGCGGGGGCATTAGATGAGCAGTTCTTC. Its translation is CSVEDQEAGALDEQFF.

This clonotype was detected a few times. The CDR3 nucleotides are TGTGCCAGCGGGGACGGGACCGCGAACACCGGGGAGCTGTTTTTT. Translating it yields CASGDGTANTGELFF. The V call is TRBV2, the J call TRBJ2-2; D is possibly TRBD1 or TRBD2 (5 bases each). Looked up from germline, CDR1 is SNHLY and CDR2 is FYNNEI. The CDR3 runs 15 residues. V lost 8 bases, J lost 0 bases, and 13 bases lay in between.

Only a few counts were recorded for this clonotype. The V and J genes are TRBV11-2 and TRBJ2-7, with 10 bases that match TRBD2. CDR3 length: 14 residues. Germline trimming cut 1 base from V and 4 bases from J; bases unmatched to any gene: 1. From germline, CDR1 is SGHAT and CDR2 FQNNGV. The CDR3 nucleotides are TGTGCCAGCAGCTTAGGGACTAGCGGTTACGAGCAGTACTTC. Encoded protein: CASSLGTSGYEQYF.

This clonotype occurred a few times. This rearrangement joins TRBV6-2 or TRBV6-3 to TRBJ2-1; 13 bases fit TRBD2. The CDR3 extends over 18 amino acids. Trimming removed 6 bases from V and 0 bases from J; junction bases left unmatched: 8. The V gene's germline CDR1 is MNHEY and CDR2 SVGEGT. The CDR3 protein is CASRTTSGGTRSYNEQFF. The CDR3 region has the DNA TGTGCCAGCAGGACGACTAGCGGGGGGACTCGCTCCTACAATGAGCAGTTCTTC.

This clonotype was detected ten times or more. CDR3: CASSFRGYEQYV. In nucleotides, the CDR3 is TGTGCCAGCAGCTTTAGGGGCTACGAGCAGTACGTC. This chain links TRBV7-9 with TRBJ2-7, with a possible D match to TRBD1 (5 bases). Germline-derived CDR1 and CDR2 are SEHNR and FQNEAQ (reference sequence). The CDR3 spans 12 residues. Trimming removed 3 bases from V and 3 bases from J, with 6 bases in between.

This clonotype showed up many times. V usage is TRBV12-5 and J usage is TRBJ2-3, with D possibly matching TRBD1 (5 bases). The CDR3 runs 16 residues. V was trimmed by 7 bases and J by 3 bases, leaving 20 bases between them. Germline loops: CDR1 LGHNT, CDR2 FRNRAP. The CDR3 bases are TGTGCTAGTGCCCTAGGGGCCCCAAGAAGAACAGATACGCAGTATTTT. Translating gives CASALGAPRRTDTQYF.

This clonotype was observed at least ten times. The rearrangement links TRBV7-2 to TRBJ2-3, with D perhaps being TRBD1 or TRBD2 (5 bases each). Germline V CDR1 and CDR2: SGHTA, FQGNSA. V was pared by 1 base and J by 0 bases, with 8 bases between. There are 15 residues in the CDR3. The CDR3: CASSLGGWSTDTQYF. The DNA of the CDR3 is TGTGCCAGCAGCTTAGGGGGGTGGAGCACAGATACGCAGTATTTT.

V gene TRBV19 combines with J gene TRBJ1-1, with 7 bases aligning to TRBD1. CDR1 and CDR2 (germline): LNHDA, SQIVND (reference sequence). J was trimmed by 1 base and V by 6 bases; bases with no gene match: 8. The CDR3 extends over 15 amino acids. The CDR3 sequence is CASRGDRLTNTEAFF. CDR3 DNA sequence: TGTGCCAGTAGGGGGGACAGATTGACGAACACTGAAGCTTTCTTT.

The chain uses TRBV7-8 and TRBJ1-1; 8 bases agree with TRBD1. This CDR3 contains 16 residues. Per the germline V gene, CDR1 is SGHVS and CDR2 is FQNEAQ. V lost 1 base to trimming and J lost 3 bases; unmatched junction nucleotides: 7. The CDR3, as DNA: TGTGCCAGCAGCTTAGAGGCAGGGGGCTTGTACACTGAAGCTTTCTTT. Translated: CASSLEAGGLYTEAFF.

This clonotype was seen ten or more times. A much more abundant neighbour one base away suggests this may be a read error. This chain uses TRBV14 with TRBJ2-7; no clear D gene. V lost 4 bases, J lost 3 bases, and 4 bases lay in between. This CDR3 spans 11 amino acids. The germline CDR1 and CDR2 sequences are SGHDN and FVKESK. CDR3 protein: CASSPYYEQYF. The CDR3 DNA is TGTGCCAGCAGCCCCTACTACGAGCAGTACTTC.

The chain uses TRBV19 and TRBJ2-5; 10 nucleotides match TRBD1. Losses at the gene ends were 7 bases for V and 4 bases for J; bases not matched to a gene: 9. Per the germline V gene, CDR1 is LNHDA and CDR2 is SQIVND (reference sequence). This CDR3 has 15 residues. CDR3 DNA: TGTGCCAGTATGGCCGGGACAGGGGCTCCAGAGACCCAGTACTTC. Translating it yields CASMAGTGAPETQYF.

This clonotype was seen at least ten times. V gene TRBV12-3 or TRBV12-4 combines with J gene TRBJ2-5, with TRBD1 matching 8 bases. V gave up 3 bases and J gave up 2 bases; unmatched junction bases: 8. The CDR3 covers 16 residues. CDR3 coding DNA: TGTGCCAGCAGTTTTAGGACAGGGTTGAGTCAAGAGACCCAGTACTTC. Its translation is CASSFRTGLSQETQYF.

This clonotype has a handful of counts. J is TRBJ2-1 and V is TRBV10-3; 8 nucleotides agree with TRBD1. This CDR3 region has 14 residues. Germline V lookup: CDR1 ENHRY, CDR2 SYGVKD. V was clipped by 4 bases and J by 7 bases; unmatched bases: 6. The CDR3 loop is CAISGAGGLNEQFF. As DNA, the CDR3 is TGTGCCATCAGTGGGGCAGGGGGCCTTAATGAGCAGTTCTTC.

V usage is TRBV28 and J usage is TRBJ2-3; D is possibly TRBD2 (6 bases). The length of the CDR3 is 14 residues. CDR1 and CDR2 from the germline V gene are MDHEN and SYDVKM. Trimming stripped 10 bases from V and 0 bases from J, with 14 bases between. DNA of the CDR3: TGTGCCACCGTGGCGGGGAGCAGCACAGATACGCAGTATTTT. Translated, it gives CATVAGSSTDTQYF.

The V and J genes are TRBV15 and TRBJ1-5; D is ambiguous. V lost 5 bases, J lost 0 bases, and 11 bases lay in between. The CDR3 has 15 residues. The germline gives CDR1 LNHNV, CDR2 YYDKDF (reference sequence). The chain's CDR3 is CATSYRGFSNQPQHF. The CDR3 DNA reads as TGTGCCACCAGCTACCGGGGTTTTAGCAATCAGCCCCAGCATTTT.